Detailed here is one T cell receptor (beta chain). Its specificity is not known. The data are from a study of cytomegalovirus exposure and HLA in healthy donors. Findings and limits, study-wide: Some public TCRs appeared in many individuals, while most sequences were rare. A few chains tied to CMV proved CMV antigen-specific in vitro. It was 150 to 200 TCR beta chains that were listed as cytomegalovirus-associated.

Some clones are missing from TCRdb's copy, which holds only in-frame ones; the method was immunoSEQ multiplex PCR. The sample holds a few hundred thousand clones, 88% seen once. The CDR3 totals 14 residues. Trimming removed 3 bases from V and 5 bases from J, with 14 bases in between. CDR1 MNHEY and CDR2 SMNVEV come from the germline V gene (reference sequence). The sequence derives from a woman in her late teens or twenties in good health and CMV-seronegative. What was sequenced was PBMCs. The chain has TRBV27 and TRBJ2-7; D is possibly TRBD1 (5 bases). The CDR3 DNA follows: TGTGCCAGCAGTTTGCGCCAGGGCGGCCACGAGCAGTACTTC. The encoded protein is CASSLRQGGHEQYF.